This note documents a single T cell receptor (beta chain) sequence. These data originate in a study of blood T cell repertoires in COVID-19. Study-wide background: The United States, Italy and Spain supplied acute and convalescent COVID-19 samples. PBMCs, B-cell-depleted T cells, or T cells provided the cDNA or gDNA that made up the material.

The CDR3 is 17 amino acids. The germline gives CDR1 ENHRY, CDR2 SYGVKD. The junction had 10 bases not matched to a gene; V was cut back by 5 bases and J by 3 bases. Only in-frame clones appear in the TCRdb table, and some are missing; sequencing was by immunoSEQ multiplex PCR. The data contain 250,000 to 350,000 clones, roughly 80% of them singletons. Sequenced input: peripheral blood. J is TRBJ1-1 and V is TRBV10-3; 12 nucleotides line up with TRBD1. This TCR came from a human donor with COVID-19, enrolled during active disease. The donor label of this sample is uncertain. Here the CDR3 reads CAISYLAGTGGYTEAFF. The CDR3 nucleotides are TGTGCCATCAGTTACCTGGCCGGGACAGGGGGCTACACTGAAGCTTTCTTT.